These 27 T cell receptor beta chains came from one sample sequenced in a study of T cells after yellow fever vaccination. TCRdb reanalysed the 5' RACE reads using MiXCR and keeps one entry per CDR3 protein. In the table there are about 240,000 distinct CDR3 sequences, about 7.1% of which are singletons. Here the sequenced sample was CD4+ T cells sorted from PBMCs, taken 15 days after the yellow fever booster vaccination. These receptors all stem from a man aged 25-40 years who received the YFV17D yellow fever vaccine.

This clonotype was picked up a small number of times. The chain uses TRBV5-4 and TRBJ2-1, with D tentatively TRBD2 (6 bases). Germline CDR1 reads SGHNT; CDR2 reads YYREEE (reference sequence). The CDR3 is 15 residues long. V dropped 1 base and J dropped 4 bases, with 12 bases sitting between them. CDR3 amino acids: CASSLNLGLYNEQFF. The CDR3 coding sequence is TGTGCCAGCAGCTTGAACTTGGGACTTTACAATGAGCAGTTCTTC.

This chain links TRBV6-1 with TRBJ2-7, with a tentative D call TRBD2 (6 bases). The germline CDR1 and CDR2 sequences are MNHNS and SASEGT. V gave up 2 bases and J gave up 6 bases, with 17 bases separating them. This CDR3 region has 15 residues. The CDR3 is CASSEMSGSVSEQYF. The CDR3 coding sequence is TGTGCCAGCAGTGAAATGAGCGGGTCCGTGAGCGAGCAGTACTTC.

This clonotype was detected only a few times. The genes are TRBV5-1 and TRBJ2-6; TRBD1 aligns across 8 bases. The CDR3 has 15 residues. Germline CDR1 is SGHRS and CDR2 is YFSETQ. The trim removed 7 bases at V and 4 bases at J, leaving 7 bases unmatched. CDR3 region: CASQQGAGGANVLTF. The CDR3 bases are TGCGCCAGCCAGCAGGGGGCTGGAGGGGCCAACGTCCTGACTTTC.

This clonotype was picked up many times. The V gene is TRBV24-1, the J gene TRBJ2-3; 8 bases map to TRBD2. V dropped 4 bases and J dropped 4; count of bases not matched to a gene: 6. The CDR3 sequence is 15 residues long. Germline V lookup: CDR1 KGHDR, CDR2 SFDVKD. CDR3 in DNA: TGTGCCACCAGTGACCGAGGACTAGCTGCAGATACGCAGTATTTT. Translated, it gives CATSDRGLAADTQYF.

The CDR3 region has the DNA TGTGCCAGCAGACCAAGGACAGGGCCCGGGGAGCTGTTTTTT. Its translation: CASRPRTGPGELFF. The genes are TRBV7-6 and TRBJ2-2; 8 bases fit TRBD1. CDR1 and CDR2 (germline): SGHVS, FNYEAQ. This CDR3 spans 14 amino acids. V gave up 6 bases and J gave up 6 bases; unmatched junction bases: 6.

In this sample, this clonotype turned up a few times. This chain connects TRBV29-1 to TRBJ2-7; D uncertain. The germline V gene encodes CDR1 SQVTM and CDR2 ANQGSEA. This CDR3 is built from 12 residues. V was pared by 6 bases and J by 2 bases, with 11 bases between. The CDR3 nucleotides read TGCAGCGTCCTACACGAGGCCTACGAGCAGTACTTC. The encoded protein is CSVLHEAYEQYF.

This clonotype appeared a few times. The chain has TRBV15 and TRBJ1-2; tentatively, D is TRBD1 (5 bases). Trimming took off 8 bases at V and 0 bases at J, with 13 bases between the two ends. Germline assignment: CDR1 LNHNV and CDR2 YYDKDF (reference sequence). The CDR3 totals 14 residues. The CDR3 loop reads CATRIGGSNYGYTF. The CDR3 DNA is TGTGCCACCCGTATTGGGGGATCTAACTATGGCTACACCTTC.

This chain uses TRBV9 with TRBJ2-2, with D perhaps TRBD1 (6 bases). The V gene lost 2 bases and the J gene lost 4 bases, with 21 bases spanning the gap. The CDR3 runs to 18 residues. The germline V gene encodes CDR1 SGDLS and CDR2 YYNGEE. The DNA for the CDR3 is TGTGCCAGCAGCGTTACTCCGGGACAAACAAGGGGCACCGGGGAGCTGTTTTTT. This gives the protein CASSVTPGQTRGTGELFF.

This clonotype was detected only a few times. This rearrangement joins TRBV20-1 to TRBJ2-1, with 11 bases that match TRBD2. The germline CDR1 and CDR2 sequences are DFQATT and SNEGSKA (reference sequence). CDR3 length: 16 residues. V gave up 0 bases and J gave up 5 bases; unmatched junction bases: 6. DNA of the CDR3: TGCAGTGCTAGAGATTCCCTAGCGGGAGGTCACAATGAGCAGTTCTTC. It specifies CSARDSLAGGHNEQFF.

V gene TRBV20-1 combines with J gene TRBJ2-7, with D unresolved. The germline V gene encodes CDR1 DFQATT and CDR2 SNEGSKA (reference sequence). CDR3 length: 12 amino acids. The ends were cut back, 5 bases at V and 7 bases at J, with 15 bases in the middle. The CDR3 region has the DNA TGCAGTGCTCAACTGGGTGGATATGAGCAGTACTTC. This encodes CSAQLGGYEQYF.

This clonotype was counted ten times or more. This chain joins TRBV5-1 and TRBJ2-1; D unresolved. CDR1 is SGHRS and CDR2 is YFSETQ in the germline V gene. V lost 0 bases and J lost 0, with 10 bases in between. The CDR3 runs 16 residues. CDR3 region: CASSLEGLSSYNEQFF. The CDR3, as DNA: TGCGCCAGCAGCTTGGAGGGATTAAGCTCCTACAATGAGCAGTTCTTC.

Many counts were recorded for this clonotype. The chain joins TRBV18 to TRBJ1-2; maybe TRBD1 (5 bases). The CDR3 runs 12 residues. Germline loops: CDR1 KGHSH, CDR2 LQKENI. V lost 1 base and J lost 6, with 6 bases in between. The CDR3 is CASSPRGDGYTF. The DNA of the CDR3 is TGTGCCAGCTCACCACGGGGGGATGGCTACACCTTC.

The gene calls are TRBV10-3 and TRBJ2-5, with 7 bases lining up with TRBD1. The germline V gene encodes CDR1 ENHRY and CDR2 SYGVKD. The CDR3 spans 15 residues. Germline trimming cut 3 bases from V and 5 bases from J; bases unmatched to any gene: 9. The CDR3 sequence: CAISEQRTGGETQYF. In nucleotides, the CDR3 is TGTGCCATCAGTGAACAAAGGACAGGCGGGGAGACCCAGTACTTC.

This clonotype was counted a few times. This chain connects TRBV6-1 to TRBJ1-4, with unresolved D. Germline values: CDR1 MNHNS, CDR2 SASEGT. The CDR3 extends over 14 amino acids. Trimming took 6 bases from V and 7 from J, leaving 15 bases between them. DNA for the CDR3: TGTGCCAGCAGAGAGCCCGGGGAGGGTGAAAAACTGTTTTTT. Its protein is CASREPGEGEKLFF.

The table lists this clonotype with a few counts. CDR3 sequence (DNA): TGTGCCAGCAGTTTGGGCAGGCGTACGTTCGGGTACTTC. Protein sequence: CASSLGRRTFGYF. The rearrangement joins TRBV28 to TRBJ2-7; D is uncertain. The CDR3 contains 13 residues. Germline CDR1 MDHEN, CDR2 SYDVKM. Trimming shortened V by 3 bases and J by 12 bases, and 18 bases separated the two germline ends.

This clonotype has a handful of counts. The CDR3 here is CSAGGRGGSYEQYF. CDR3 sequence (DNA): TGCAGCGCCGGAGGCAGGGGGGGATCCTACGAGCAGTACTTC. V gene TRBV29-1 combines with J gene TRBJ2-7, with D possibly being TRBD1 or TRBD2 (7 bases each). Trimming cost V 7 bases and J 1 base, with 17 bases left between them. CDR1 and CDR2 (germline): SQVTM, ANQGSEA. The CDR3 has 14 amino acids.

The rearrangement uses TRBV20-1 and TRBJ1-3; TRBD1 matches at 8 bases. Germline V gene sequence: CDR1 DFQATT, CDR2 SNEGSKA (reference sequence). Germline trimming cut 0 bases from V and 0 bases from J; bases unmatched to any gene: 4. The CDR3 is 16 amino acids. The CDR3 DNA follows: TGCAGTGCTAGAGACGGGGGACAGGCCTCTGGAAACACCATATATTTT. Its translation: CSARDGGQASGNTIYF.

This clonotype has at least ten counts. The chain joins TRBV27 to TRBJ2-7; 7 nucleotides line up with TRBD1. J gave up 5 bases and V 4 bases, and 5 bases lay outside the gene matches. There are 13 residues in the CDR3. CDR1 is MNHEY and CDR2 is SMNVEV in the germline V gene (reference sequence). In nucleotides, the CDR3 is TGTGCCAGCAGTTCAGACAGGGTCAACGAGCAGTACTTC. Translation: CASSSDRVNEQYF.

The chain is built from TRBV11-2 and TRBJ2-1, with a weak D call TRBD2 (7 bases). Trimming took 5 bases from V and 0 from J, leaving 20 bases between them. The CDR3 loop spans 18 amino acids. Looked up from germline, CDR1 is SGHAT and CDR2 is FQNNGV. CDR3: CASSNRGRGRDSYNEQFF. CDR3 nucleotide sequence: TGTGCCAGCAGCAACCGAGGGCGGGGGCGGGACTCCTACAATGAGCAGTTCTTC.

This chain uses TRBV4-2 with TRBJ2-7; 9 bases align to TRBD1. V lost 2 bases to trimming and J lost 6 bases; unmatched junction nucleotides: 14. Germline V gene sequence: CDR1 LGHNA, CDR2 YNFKEQ. The CDR3 sequence is 17 residues long. The CDR3 DNA reads TGTGCCAGCAGCCAATCCACCACCGGGACAGGGAGAGGCGAGCAGTACTTC. Residues: CASSQSTTGTGRGEQYF.

V gene TRBV5-1 combines with J gene TRBJ2-4; D remains unclear. There are 14 residues in the CDR3. Germline CDR1 and CDR2: SGHRS and YFSETQ. Trimming took off 4 bases at V and 3 bases at J, with 11 bases between the two ends. In nucleotides, the CDR3 is TGCGCCAGCAGCCCGGGCGAGAGCAAAAACATTCAGTACTTC. Protein product: CASSPGESKNIQYF.

A few counts support this clonotype. This chain links TRBV2 with TRBJ2-3; TRBD1 might be the D (6 bases). Germline V gene sequence: CDR1 SNHLY, CDR2 FYNNEI. The CDR3 totals 14 residues. The ends were cut back, 5 bases at V and 2 bases at J, with 11 bases in the middle. The CDR3 DNA reads as TGTGCCAGCAGTCAGGACAGATACACAGATACGCAGTATTTT. It is translated as CASSQDRYTDTQYF.

This clonotype was counted only a few times. This chain uses TRBV7-2 with TRBJ2-7; TRBD1 is a possible D gene (6 bases). V was pared by 1 base and J by 3 bases, with 13 bases between. The CDR3 sequence is 15 residues long. Germline values: CDR1 SGHTA, CDR2 FQGNSA. The CDR3: CASSLGTGPLYEQYF. The CDR3 coding sequence is TGTGCCAGCAGCTTAGGTACAGGGCCACTCTACGAGCAGTACTTC.

This rearrangement joins TRBV20-1 to TRBJ2-3; no definite D call. V lost 3 bases and J 0 bases, leaving 13 bases between the germline ends. The germline V gene encodes CDR1 DFQATT and CDR2 SNEGSKA (reference sequence). This CDR3 has 15 residues. CDR3 nucleotides: TGCAGTGCTAGTTGGTGGTCCTTTAGCACAGATACGCAGTATTTT. It codes for CSASWWSFSTDTQYF.

The V and J genes are TRBV18 and TRBJ1-6; no reliable D call. Trimming removed 5 bases from V and 8 bases from J, with 13 bases in between. Germline CDR1 reads KGHSH; CDR2 reads LQKENI. The CDR3 has 14 amino acids. In DNA form, the CDR3 reads TGTGCCAGCTCAACTGCGGGGAAAGATTCACCCCTCCACTTT. Its protein product is CASSTAGKDSPLHF.

This clonotype appeared a few times. The chain couples TRBV9 to TRBJ2-6; D is ambiguous. The germline CDR1 and CDR2 sequences are SGDLS and YYNGEE. CDR3 length: 12 residues. V lost 4 bases, J lost 3 bases, and 2 bases lay in between. The CDR3 here is CASSFGANVLTF. The CDR3 coding sequence is TGTGCCAGCAGCTTTGGGGCCAACGTCCTGACTTTC.

This rearrangement joins TRBV7-2 to TRBJ1-4; D is unresolved. The CDR3 is 14 amino acids. Germline CDR1 and CDR2: SGHTA and FQGNSA. V was trimmed by 5 bases and J by 6 bases, leaving 13 bases between them. DNA for the CDR3: TGTGCCAGCAGCCCTACCCTCTTGGATGAAAAACTGTTTTTT. This encodes CASSPTLLDEKLFF.